The sequence of this TCR beta chain was determined in a study of blood T cell repertoires in COVID-19. Libraries were prepared by immunoSEQ multiplex PCR; TCRdb keeps only in-frame clonotypes and omits some of them. Here the sample spans about 250,000 clones, approximately 90% being singletons. This CDR3 region has 14 residues. V gave up 4 bases and J gave up 6 bases; unmatched junction bases: 6. From germline, CDR1 is MDHEN and CDR2 SYDVKM. The rearrangement joins TRBV28 to TRBJ1-2, with TRBD1 matching 9 bases. This clonotype originated in a young woman with COVID-19, enrolled during active disease. Material: peripheral blood. The DNA for the CDR3 is TGTGCCAGCAGTTGGGACAGGGTTTTCGATGGCTACACCTTC. It specifies CASSWDRVFDGYTF.